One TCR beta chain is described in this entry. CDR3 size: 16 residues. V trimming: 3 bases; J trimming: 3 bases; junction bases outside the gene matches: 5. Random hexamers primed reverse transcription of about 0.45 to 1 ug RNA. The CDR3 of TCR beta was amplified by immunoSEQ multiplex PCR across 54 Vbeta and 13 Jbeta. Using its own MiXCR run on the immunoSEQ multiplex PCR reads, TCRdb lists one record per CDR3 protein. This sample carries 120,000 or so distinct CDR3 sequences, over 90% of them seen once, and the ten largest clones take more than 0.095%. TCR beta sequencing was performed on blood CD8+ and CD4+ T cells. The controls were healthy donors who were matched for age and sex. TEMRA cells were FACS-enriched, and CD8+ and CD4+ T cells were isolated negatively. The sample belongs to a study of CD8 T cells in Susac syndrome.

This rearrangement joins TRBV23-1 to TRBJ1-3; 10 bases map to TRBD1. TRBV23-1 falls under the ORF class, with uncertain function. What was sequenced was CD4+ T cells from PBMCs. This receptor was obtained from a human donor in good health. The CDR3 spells CASSHPGQGNGNTIYF. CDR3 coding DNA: TGCGCCAGCAGTCATCCGGGACAGGGGAATGGAAACACCATATATTTT.